These T cell receptor beta chains were read from a single sample in a study of cytomegalovirus exposure and HLA in healthy donors. TCRdb keeps only in-frame clones here, not all; method: immunoSEQ multiplex PCR. The repertoire consists of under 150,000 clones, with around a tenth occurring once and the leading ten covering 1.5% to 2%. The sequenced material came from PBMCs. All receptors come from a male donor in good health and CMV-seronegative. Each CDR3 is given with its conserved first and last residue. Fields, in order: clone size, J gene, D gene, V gene, CDR3 protein, CDR3 DNA. D genes are given only for firm matches. Clone size is stated in some rows and not others, as once, few, many or a class when expanded.

NA,TRBJ2-5,TRBD2,TRBV9,CASGFSGGAQETQYF,TGTGCCAGCGGGTTTAGCGGGGGGGCTCAAGAGACCCAGTACTTC
NA,TRBJ1-1,TRBD1,TRBV7-2,CASSPRTGTNTEAFF,TGTGCCAGCAGCCCCAGGACAGGGACGAACACTGAAGCTTTCTTT
NA,TRBJ2-2,NA,TRBV28,CASSPYRATGELFF,TGTGCCAGCAGTCCATACAGGGCCACCGGGGAGCTGTTTTTT
NA,TRBJ1-4,NA,TRBV18,CASSPPDSLEKLFF,TGTGCCAGCTCACCACCGGACAGCCTAGAAAAACTGTTTTTT
few,TRBJ2-5,NA,TRBV5-1,CASSLGQGFRETQYF,TGCGCCAGCAGCTTGGGCCAGGGATTTAGGGAGACCCAGTACTTC
few,TRBJ2-3,TRBD2,TRBV2,CASRPTSGGADTQYF,TGTGCCAGCAGGCCCACTAGCGGGGGTGCTGATACGCAGTATTTT
NA,TRBJ1-1,NA,TRBV9,CASSVSGAANTEAFF,TGTGCCAGCAGCGTCAGCGGGGCGGCGAACACTGAAGCTTTCTTT
few,TRBJ2-7,NA,TRBV25-1,CASRTSGDYEQYF,TGTGCCAGCAGGACCTCAGGGGACTACGAGCAGTACTTC
few,TRBJ2-1,TRBD2,TRBV7-2,CASSSSSGNEQFF,TGTGCCAGCAGCTCGTCTAGCGGCAATGAGCAGTTCTTC
few,TRBJ1-2,TRBD1,TRBV6-1,CASSEPGQGNYGYTF,TGTGCCAGCAGTGAACCGGGACAGGGAAACTATGGCTACACCTTC
few,TRBJ2-3,TRBD1,TRBV5-8,CASSWDRPPTDTQYF,TGTGCCAGCAGCTGGGACAGGCCACCCACAGATACGCAGTATTTT
few,TRBJ2-7,NA,TRBV6-6,CASSYRDFYYEQYF,TGTGCCAGCAGTTATAGGGACTTCTACTACGAGCAGTACTTC
few,TRBJ1-1,NA,TRBV28,CASSSPDPGTEAFF,TGTGCCAGCAGTTCACCGGACCCGGGGACTGAAGCTTTCTTT
few,TRBJ2-1,TRBD1,TRBV7-3,CASSLPDRESSYNEQFF,TGTGCCAGCAGCCTCCCAGACAGGGAAAGCTCCTACAATGAGCAGTTCTTC
few,TRBJ1-1,TRBD1,TRBV30,CAWSDSTGGRFNTEAFF,TGTGCCTGGAGTGACTCCACAGGGGGCAGGTTCAACACTGAAGCTTTCTTT
NA,TRBJ1-2,NA,TRBV6-5,CASSYRDNVYYGYTF,TGTGCCAGCAGTTACCGGGACAATGTCTACTATGGCTACACCTTC
few,TRBJ2-1,NA,TRBV6-5,CASSYRARVHEQFF,TGTGCCAGCAGTTACAGGGCGAGGGTCCATGAGCAGTTCTTC
few,TRBJ2-3,TRBD2,TRBV7-2,CASSWRLAGVADTQYF,TGTGCCAGCAGCTGGAGACTAGCGGGAGTAGCAGATACGCAGTATTTT
NA,TRBJ1-5,TRBD1,TRBV19,CASRQGGNQPQHF,TGTGCCTCGCGACAGGGCGGCAATCAGCCCCAGCATTTT
few,TRBJ1-2,TRBD1,TRBV7-2,CASSVGQGAGGYTF,TGTGCCAGCAGCGTGGGACAGGGGGCCGGAGGCTACACCTTC
few,TRBJ1-6,NA,TRBV28,CASSLGGQTPQKSPLHF,TGTGCCAGCAGTTTAGGCGGCCAGACTCCCCAGAAATCACCCCTCCACTTT
NA,TRBJ1-1,NA,TRBV28,CASSLDRWGAFF,TGTGCCAGCAGTTTAGACAGGTGGGGAGCTTTCTTT
NA,TRBJ2-2,NA,TRBV7-7,CASSLAGAAGELFF,TGTGCTAGCAGCTTGGCGGGGGCAGCCGGGGAGCTGTTTTTT
NA,TRBJ2-2,NA,TRBV11-3,CASSGRQVGTGELFF,TGTGCCAGCAGCGGGAGACAGGTCGGCACCGGGGAGCTGTTTTTT
few,TRBJ1-5,TRBD1,TRBV5-8,CASSSVSGDRSNQPQHF,TGTGCCAGCAGCTCTGTATCGGGGGACAGAAGCAATCAGCCCCAGCATTTT
NA,TRBJ2-1,TRBD2,TRBV5-6,CASSPATSGRAGYNEQFF,TGTGCCAGCAGCCCGGCTACTAGCGGGAGGGCCGGCTACAATGAGCAGTTCTTC
few,TRBJ1-1,NA,TRBV5-1,CASSFGTGRNTEAFF,TGCGCCAGCAGCTTTGGAACAGGCAGGAACACTGAAGCTTTCTTT
NA,TRBJ1-4,TRBD1,TRBV6-6,CASSRTGTATNEKLFF,TGTGCCAGCAGCCGAACCGGGACAGCAACTAATGAAAAACTGTTTTTT
NA,TRBJ2-7,NA,TRBV19,CASSSSDSNPSYEQYF,TGTGCCAGTAGTTCATCCGACAGTAATCCCTCCTACGAGCAGTACTTC
NA,TRBJ1-2,NA,TRBV7-9,CASSFLGGGVYGYTF,TGTGCCAGCAGCTTTCTGGGCGGGGGGGTCTATGGCTACACCTTC
few,TRBJ1-1,NA,TRBV7-2,CASSLIGEGGTEAFF,TGTGCCAGCAGCTTAATTGGGGAGGGGGGCACTGAAGCTTTCTTT
NA,TRBJ2-7,TRBD1,TRBV27,CASSPGQAYEQYF,TGTGCCAGCAGTCCGGGACAGGCCTACGAGCAGTACTTC
few,TRBJ2-1,NA,TRBV4-3,CASSQDRVSEQFF,TGCGCCAGCAGCCAAGATCGAGTTTCTGAGCAGTTCTTC
few,TRBJ1-5,NA,TRBV6-6,CASSPPGVGQPQHF,TGTGCCAGCAGCCCACCCGGAGTCGGTCAGCCCCAGCATTTT
NA,TRBJ2-3,TRBD1,TRBV11-2,CASSLGWRQGTSTDTQYF,TGTGCCAGCAGCTTAGGCTGGAGACAGGGAACTAGCACAGATACGCAGTATTTT
few,TRBJ1-2,TRBD1,TRBV7-2,CASSVGTGGSYGYTF,TGTGCCAGCAGCGTAGGGACAGGGGGTAGCTATGGCTACACCTTC
few,TRBJ1-1,TRBD1,TRBV16,CASSQYRGNTEAFF,TGTGCCAGCAGCCAGTACAGGGGTAACACTGAAGCTTTCTTT
NA,TRBJ1-5,NA,TRBV5-8,CASLMDTSNQPQHF,TGTGCCAGCCTCATGGACACGAGCAATCAGCCCCAGCATTTT
NA,TRBJ1-4,NA,TRBV28,CASSFGVTTNEKLFF,TGTGCCAGCAGTTTCGGGGTTACAACTAATGAAAAACTGTTTTTT
NA,TRBJ2-1,TRBD1,TRBV14,CASSQDPGQGSYNEQFF,TGTGCCAGCAGCCAAGACCCTGGACAGGGGTCCTACAATGAGCAGTTCTTC
NA,TRBJ1-5,NA,TRBV10-3,CAISDHRGANQPQHF,TGTGCCATCAGTGATCACCGGGGGGCTAATCAGCCCCAGCATTTT
NA,TRBJ1-6,NA,TRBV14,CASSQVAGASNSPLHF,TGTGCCAGCAGCCAAGTTGCGGGGGCGAGTAATTCACCCCTCCACTTT
few,TRBJ2-5,NA,TRBV2,CASQLEAKTQYF,TGTGCCAGCCAACTCGAGGCTAAGACCCAGTACTTC
few,TRBJ2-1,NA,TRBV18,CASSPIEGRTASSYNEQFF,TGTGCCAGCTCACCTATAGAGGGCAGGACTGCTAGCTCCTACAATGAGCAGTTCTTC
NA,TRBJ2-3,NA,TRBV4-3,CASSKELKGVGDTQYF,TGCGCCAGCAGCAAAGAATTAAAGGGAGTTGGAGATACGCAGTATTTT
few,TRBJ2-4,NA,TRBV6-5,CASKPPGQSKNIQYF,TGTGCCAGCAAACCCCCGGGACAAAGCAAAAACATTCAGTACTTC
NA,TRBJ2-1,TRBD2,TRBV11-2,CASSSPFGLAGVEQFF,TGTGCCAGCAGCTCCCCATTCGGACTAGCGGGAGTTGAGCAGTTCTTC
NA,TRBJ1-5,TRBD1,TRBV19,CASIRTGGASNQPQHF,TGTGCCAGTATTCGGACAGGGGGCGCAAGCAATCAGCCCCAGCATTTT
few,TRBJ1-1,NA,TRBV6-1,CASSEHALQNTEAFF,TGTGCCAGCAGTGAACACGCACTGCAGAACACTGAAGCTTTCTTT